This passage covers 29 T cell receptor beta chains from one sample sequenced in a study of relationships among human T cell subsets. The T cell receptor alpha and beta CDR3 regions were amplified from mRNA by semiquantitative ARM-PCR. Tagged nested gene-specific primers were used first, then communal superprimers amplified exponentially. A single record per CDR3 protein comes from TCRdb applying MiXCR to the multiplex PCR reads. The sample has roughly 15,000 distinct CDR3 sequences, roughly 60% seen once. Sequenced material: total T cells sorted from blood. These receptors came from a middle-aged man in good health.

The chain employs TRBV28 and TRBJ2-1; TRBD2 matches at 7 bases. This CDR3 is 15 amino acids long. Germline lookup yields CDR1 MDHEN and CDR2 SYDVKM. V shed 8 bases, J shed 0 bases, and the junction held 7 bases outside the gene matches. The CDR3 protein is CASGGTTFSYNEQFF. In DNA form, the CDR3 reads TGTGCCAGCGGGGGGACTACGTTCTCCTACAATGAGCAGTTCTTC. The full variable domain, its missing parts supplied by reference TRBV28 and TRBJ2-1, is DVKVTQSSRYLVKRTGEKVFLECVQDMDHENMFWYRQDPGLGLRLIYFSYDVKMKEKGDIPEGYSVSREKKERFSLILESASTNQTSMYLCASGGTTFSYNEQFFGPGTRLTVL.

J is TRBJ2-1 and V is TRBV30; D remains ambiguous. V dropped 5 bases and J dropped 1 base, with 12 bases sitting between them. CDR1 and CDR2 from the germline V gene are GTSNPN and SVGIG (reference sequence). This CDR3 comprises 14 residues. The CDR3 protein is CAWQYGGSYNEQFF. In nucleotides, the CDR3 is TGTGCCTGGCAGTATGGCGGATCCTACAATGAGCAGTTCTTC.

This chain joins TRBV5-6 and TRBJ2-5; 10 positions match TRBD1. The trim removed 5 bases at V and 8 bases at J, leaving 6 bases unmatched. Germline CDR1 and CDR2: SGHDT and YYEEEE. The CDR3 loop spans 13 amino acids. CDR3 in amino acids: CASRFRTGGTQYF. The CDR3 coding sequence is TGTGCCAGCAGGTTCCGGACAGGGGGAACCCAGTACTTC.

The table lists this clonotype with a few counts. V usage is TRBV12-3 or TRBV12-4 and J usage is TRBJ1-1, with TRBD1 as a possible D gene (5 bases). The CDR3 runs to 13 residues. V lost 1 base, J lost 4 bases, and 7 bases lay in between. Here the CDR3 DNA reads TGTGCCAGCAGTTTAGAGGGGACCACTGAAGCTTTCTTT. This encodes CASSLEGTTEAFF.

This chain uses TRBV24-1 with TRBJ2-3; D is ambiguous. CDR3 length: 14 amino acids. V shed 4 bases and J shed 1 base, with 8 bases lying between them. Germline V CDR1 and CDR2: KGHDR, SFDVKD. For the CDR3, the DNA is TGTGCCACCAGTGACTCTGACGGCACAGATACGCAGTATTTT. This encodes CATSDSDGTDTQYF.

CDR3 region: CASSLDQQVMGANVLTF. CDR3 bases: TGTGCCAGCAGCTTAGATCAGCAGGTCATGGGGGCCAACGTCCTGACTTTC. V and J are TRBV11-2 and TRBJ2-6, with D hard to call. The CDR3 runs to 17 residues. The ends were cut back, 0 bases at V and 4 bases at J, with 13 bases in the middle. Germline V gene data show CDR1 as SGHAT and CDR2 as FQNNGV.

The chain couples TRBV6-6 to TRBJ2-1; D gene uncertain. The CDR3 is 12 amino acids. Trimming pared 6 bases from V and 5 bases from J, leaving 8 bases between. CDR1 and CDR2 (germline): MNHNY, SVGAGI (reference sequence). The CDR3: CASSQSDNEQFF. The CDR3 DNA follows: TGTGCCAGCAGCCAGTCAGACAATGAGCAGTTCTTC.

In this sample, this clonotype turned up a few times. The genes are TRBV28 and TRBJ1-5, with D uncertain. The V gene's germline CDR1 is MDHEN and CDR2 SYDVKM. V lost 7 bases, J lost 4 bases, and 8 bases lay in between. This CDR3 spans 12 amino acids. The CDR3 sequence: CASMGPNQPQHF. The CDR3 DNA is TGTGCCAGCATGGGCCCTAATCAGCCCCAGCATTTT.

V usage is TRBV29-1 and J usage is TRBJ2-1; 8 bases are a match to TRBD2. Losses at the gene ends were 6 bases for V and 6 bases for J; bases not matched to a gene: 13. The CDR3 is 15 amino acids. From germline, CDR1 is SQVTM and CDR2 ANQGSEA. Here the CDR3 reads CSVRTGTGGSNEQFF. The CDR3 region has the DNA TGCAGCGTGCGTACGGGTACGGGAGGGAGCAATGAGCAGTTCTTC.

V and J are TRBV7-8 and TRBJ2-3, with D unresolved. This CDR3 region has 16 residues. The ends were cut back, 1 base at V and 1 base at J, with 12 bases in the middle. Germline CDR1 and CDR2: SGHVS and FQNEAQ. The CDR3, as DNA: TGTGCCAGCAGCTTAGTTTCCCCGCAGGGCACAGATACGCAGTATTTT. Its translation is CASSLVSPQGTDTQYF.

The chain uses TRBV12-3 or TRBV12-4 and TRBJ1-5; a possible D gene is TRBD1 (5 bases). The CDR3 loop spans 15 amino acids. Trimming took 3 bases from V and 1 from J, leaving 10 bases between them. The CDR3, as DNA: TGTGCCAGCAGTTTTGGGGGATCAAGCAATCAGCCCCAGCATTTT. Residues: CASSFGGSSNQPQHF.

The chain links TRBV5-8 to TRBJ2-7; a possible D gene is TRBD2 (6 bases). Trimming removed 3 bases from V and 2 bases from J, with 18 bases in between. Germline assignment: CDR1 SGHTS and CDR2 YDEGEE. The CDR3 spans 16 residues. The CDR3 loop is CASSWASGGVTYEQYF. The CDR3, as DNA: TGTGCCAGCAGCTGGGCCTCTGGCGGGGTCACCTACGAGCAGTACTTC.

This chain uses TRBV2 with TRBJ2-7; the D is unclear. This CDR3 region has 13 residues. The V and J ends lost 7 bases and 3 bases respectively, with 13 bases between them. Germline CDR1 SNHLY, CDR2 FYNNEI. The CDR3 here is CASTKGRIYEQYF. The CDR3 nucleotides read TGTGCCAGCACCAAAGGAAGGATCTACGAGCAGTACTTC.

The chain employs TRBV20-1 and TRBJ1-1; TRBD1 matches 8 bases. This CDR3 region has 16 residues. V dropped 3 bases and J dropped 1; count of bases not matched to a gene: 10. Germline V gene sequence: CDR1 DFQATT, CDR2 SNEGSKA (reference sequence). Here the CDR3 reads CSARTPRQGWNTEAFF. CDR3 nucleotides: TGCAGTGCTAGGACCCCCCGACAGGGGTGGAACACTGAAGCTTTCTTT.

CDR3 sequence: CASSPPDRGKNTEAFF. The DNA for the CDR3 is TGTGCCAGCTCACCACCGGACAGGGGGAAAAACACTGAAGCTTTCTTT. The chain carries TRBV18 and TRBJ1-1, with 10 positions matching TRBD1. The CDR3 is 16 amino acids. V shed 0 bases and J 2 bases; nucleotides not matched to a gene: 3. Per germline, CDR1 KGHSH and CDR2 LQKENI.

This clonotype turned up a few times. This chain joins TRBV10-3 and TRBJ1-1, with a tentative D call TRBD1 (5 bases). The V end was cut by 0 bases, the J end by 5 bases, with 22 bases between. Germline CDR1 and CDR2: ENHRY and SYGVKD. The CDR3 covers 18 residues. CDR3 amino acids: CAISESTEQGALRTEAFF. The CDR3 nucleotides are TGTGCCATCAGTGAGTCCACGGAGCAGGGAGCCCTGAGAACTGAAGCTTTCTTT.

The chain combines TRBV20-1 with TRBJ1-1, with D uncertain. This CDR3 is built from 13 residues. Trimming removed 4 bases from V and 4 bases from J, with 13 bases in between. CDR1 is DFQATT, CDR2 SNEGSKA, per germline (reference sequence). CDR3 nucleotides: TGCAGTGCTATTTCCGAGGGATTCACTGAAGCTTTCTTT. Protein product: CSAISEGFTEAFF.

The V gene is TRBV20-1, the J gene TRBJ2-3; D may match TRBD1 or TRBD2 (6 bases each). The germline V gene encodes CDR1 DFQATT and CDR2 SNEGSKA (reference sequence). The CDR3 has 17 residues. Trimming pared 0 bases from V and 0 bases from J, leaving 16 bases between. The CDR3 DNA sequence: TGCAGTGCTAGAGACGCAGGACAGCGGGCTAGCACAGATACGCAGTATTTT. Translation: CSARDAGQRASTDTQYF.

This sequence joins TRBV28 and TRBJ1-1; no definite D call. CDR3 length equals 14 residues. The V end was cut by 2 bases, the J end by 3 bases, with 10 bases between. CDR1 and CDR2 from the germline V gene are MDHEN and SYDVKM. The CDR3 reads CASSLRTAHTEAFF. For the CDR3, the DNA is TGTGCCAGCAGTTTACGGACCGCGCACACTGAAGCTTTCTTT.

This clonotype turned up a few times. V is TRBV11-2 and J is TRBJ1-1; TRBD1 is a possible D gene (5 bases). V was cut by 1 base and J by 3 bases, with 9 bases left in between. Germline loops: CDR1 SGHAT, CDR2 FQNNGV. This CDR3 region has 14 residues. The CDR3 DNA is TGTGCCAGCAGCTTAGCTGGAGGGGACACTGAAGCTTTCTTT. This encodes CASSLAGGDTEAFF.

This chain uses TRBV19 with TRBJ2-2; 7 bases are a match to TRBD2. There are 14 residues in the CDR3. The trim removed 7 bases at V and 0 bases at J, leaving 2 bases unmatched. Germline-derived CDR1 and CDR2 are LNHDA and SQIVND (reference sequence). The CDR3 nucleotides are TGTGCCAGTAATGCGGGAGCGAACACCGGGGAGCTGTTTTTT. It specifies CASNAGANTGELFF.

The chain joins TRBV12-3 or TRBV12-4 to TRBJ2-7, with 10 bases aligning to TRBD2. The junction had 5 bases not matched to a gene; V was cut back by 5 bases and J by 4 bases. The CDR3 consists of 14 residues. CDR3 in amino acids: CASSESGREYEQYF. Here the CDR3 DNA reads TGTGCCAGCAGTGAGAGCGGGAGGGAGTACGAGCAGTACTTC.

This clonotype was seen only a few times. This chain connects TRBV5-1 to TRBJ2-5; 9 nucleotides align to TRBD2. Unmatched junction bases numbered 2, after V lost 1 base and J lost 1 base. The CDR3 extends over 15 amino acids. Per germline, CDR1 SGHRS and CDR2 YFSETQ. CDR3 DNA: TGCGCCAGCAGCTTGACTAGCGGGCCCCAAGAGACCCAGTACTTC. This encodes CASSLTSGPQETQYF.

The V and J genes are TRBV14 and TRBJ2-7, with D uncertain. The V and J ends lost 4 bases and 4 bases respectively, with 17 bases between them. There are 15 residues in the CDR3. CDR1 and CDR2 from the germline V gene are SGHDN and FVKESK. The CDR3 is CASSPTYSESYEQYF. As DNA, the CDR3 is TGTGCCAGCAGCCCAACCTACTCGGAGTCGTACGAGCAGTACTTC. Filled out from reference TRBV14 and TRBJ2-7, the complete variable domain reads EAGVTQFPSHSVIEKGQTVTLRCDPISGHDNLYWYRRVMGKEIKFLLHFVKESKQDESGMPNNRFLAERTGGTYSTLKVQPAELEDSGVYFCASSPTYSESYEQYFGPGTRLTVT.

The V gene is TRBV6-5, the J gene TRBJ2-3; perhaps TRBD1 as D (5 bases). V was clipped by 0 bases and J by 0 bases, with 10 bases between them. This CDR3 spans 16 amino acids. Germline-derived CDR1 and CDR2 are MNHEY and SVGAGI. For the CDR3, the DNA is TGTGCCAGCAGTTACTCGGGGCGTTATAGCACAGATACGCAGTATTTT. It is translated as CASSYSGRYSTDTQYF.

CDR3 DNA: TGTGCCAGTAGTATGATGAAGTTGGGCAATCAGCCCCAGCATTTT. Translated: CASSMMKLGNQPQHF. The J gene is TRBJ1-5, the V gene TRBV19; no clear D gene. The V gene lost 3 bases and the J gene lost 2 bases, with 11 bases spanning the gap. The CDR3 consists of 15 residues. Germline V gene lookup returns CDR1 LNHDA and CDR2 SQIVND (reference sequence).

This clonotype was picked up one time. This sequence joins TRBV28 and TRBJ1-1; D remains unclear. The germline gives CDR1 MDHEN, CDR2 SYDVKM. V gave up 3 bases and J gave up 1 base, with 9 bases separating them. The CDR3 is made up of 14 amino acids. The CDR3 spells CASSFLRENTEAFF. The CDR3 region has the DNA TGTGCCAGCAGTTTCCTACGAGAGAACACTGAAGCTTTCTTT. The whole variable domain, filled in from reference TRBV28 and TRBJ1-1, reads DVKVTQSSRYLVKRTGEKVFLECVQDMDHENMFWYRQDPGLGLRLIYFSYDVKMKEKGDIPEGYSVSREKKERFSLILESASTNQTSMYLCASSFLRENTEAFFGQGTRLTVV.

In its sample, this clonotype was seen a few times. The chain is built from TRBV11-2 and TRBJ2-1, with 7 positions matching TRBD2. The CDR3 runs 15 residues. V dropped 6 bases and J dropped 0; count of bases not matched to a gene: 5. Looked up from germline, CDR1 is SGHAT and CDR2 is FQNNGV. CDR3 protein: CASRPGGGSYNEQFF. CDR3 sequence (DNA): TGTGCCAGCAGGCCGGGCGGGGGCTCCTACAATGAGCAGTTCTTC.

The V and J genes are TRBV29-1 and TRBJ2-5, with unresolved D. Trimming removed 3 bases at V and 5 bases at J, with 4 bases between. The CDR3 consists of 10 residues. The germline gives CDR1 SQVTM, CDR2 ANQGSEA. The CDR3 DNA is TGCAGCGTTGATGAGGAGACCCAGTACTTC. It specifies CSVDEETQYF. Drawing the rest from reference TRBV29-1 and TRBJ2-5, the complete variable domain is SAVISQKPSRDICQRGTSLTIQCQVDSQVTMMFWYRQQPGQSLTLIATANQGSEATYESGFVIDKFPISRPNLTFSTLTVSNMSPEDSSIYLCSVDEETQYFGPGTRLLVL.